The following is a T cell receptor (beta chain) sequence with its context. CDR3 length: 14 residues. TCRdb's table, derived via immunoSEQ multiplex PCR, lists solely in-frame clones and lacks some. The data show about 48,000 clones, approximately 84% seen once. The data belong to a study of OX40 agonist ivuxolimab in advanced cancers. This chain connects TRBV21-1 to TRBJ2-7; TRBD2 reflects the table's D call only, with no check against the DNA. TRBV21-1 is a pseudogene segment. The receptor was derived from an adult with an advanced solid tumor such as melanoma, head and neck, liver or kidney cancer. The sample consisted of CD4+ or CD8+ T cells sorted from blood, taken in a trial of the OX40 agonist ivuxolimab. CDR3 region: CASSNKASSYEQYF. CDR3 DNA sequence: TGTGCCAGCAGCAATAAGGCTAGCTCCTACGAGCAGTACTTC.